Listed here are 17 T cell receptor beta chains from one sample, sequenced in a study of CD8 T cells in ankylosing spondylitis. TCRdb itself ran the 5' RACE reads through MiXCR, one entry per CDR3 protein. The sample lists about 35,000 distinct CDR3 sequences, 10% occurring once. The sequencing input was blood, either unsorted or a sorted T cell fraction (not recorded which). Every receptor here comes from a male donor with ankylosing spondylitis or in good health (not recorded which).

This clonotype was detected many times. This sequence joins TRBV10-3 and TRBJ2-6, with D perhaps TRBD1 or TRBD2 (5 bases each). The ends were cut back, 0 bases at V and 0 bases at J, with 9 bases in the middle. Germline V lookup: CDR1 ENHRY, CDR2 SYGVKD. The CDR3 loop spans 17 amino acids. The CDR3 is CAISESGVPSGANVLTF. For the CDR3, the DNA is TGTGCCATCAGTGAGTCGGGGGTCCCCTCTGGGGCCAACGTCCTGACTTTC.

This sequence joins TRBV19 and TRBJ1-4; no definite D call. This CDR3 has 11 amino acids. Per the germline V gene, CDR1 is LNHDA and CDR2 is SQIVND (reference sequence). Trimming pared 5 bases from V and 8 bases from J, leaving 6 bases between. The chain's CDR3 is CASSLGEKLFF. The DNA for the CDR3 is TGTGCCAGTAGTTTGGGGGAAAAACTGTTTTTT.

This clonotype has ten or more counts. CDR3 protein: CASSLNSGSIDEQYF. CDR3 nucleotides: TGCGCCAGCAGCTTGAATAGCGGGAGTATCGACGAGCAGTACTTC. The chain employs TRBV5-1 and TRBJ2-7, with 9 nucleotides matching TRBD2. V dropped 1 base and J dropped 5; count of bases not matched to a gene: 7. Per germline, CDR1 SGHRS and CDR2 YFSETQ. This CDR3 is built from 15 residues.

V gene TRBV6-4 combines with J gene TRBJ2-2, with 7 bases identical to TRBD1. The CDR3 spans 14 residues. V gave up 5 bases and J gave up 3 bases; unmatched junction bases: 3. Germline CDR1 MRHNA, CDR2 SNTAGT. The CDR3 nucleotides are TGTGCCAGCAGTCTACAGGGGTACACCGGGGAGCTGTTTTTT. It specifies CASSLQGYTGELFF.

In its sample, this clonotype was seen a few times. The V gene is TRBV6-1, the J gene TRBJ1-2; 10 bases are a match to TRBD1. The ends lost 8 bases at V and 2 bases at J; junction bases unmatched: 8. There are 15 residues in the CDR3. Per the germline V gene, CDR1 is MNHNS and CDR2 is SASEGT. Written as DNA, the CDR3 is TGTGCCAGCGCGAACCGGGACAGGGGAAACTATGGCTACACCTTC. Translating gives CASANRDRGNYGYTF.

This clonotype was recorded only once. In DNA form, the CDR3 reads TGCAGTGCTAGTCGAGCCCTAGGACTAGCGGGAGACGGAGAGCAGTACTTC. Amino acids: CSASRALGLAGDGEQYF. The chain has TRBV20-1 and TRBJ2-7; TRBD2 aligns across 13 bases. In germline, CDR1 is DFQATT, CDR2 SNEGSKA (reference sequence). The length of the CDR3 is 17 residues. V lost 3 bases, J lost 7 bases, and 15 bases stayed unmatched.

Only a few counts were recorded for this clonotype. The chain carries TRBV2 and TRBJ2-5; either TRBD1 or TRBD2 may supply D (5 bases each). Trimming cost V 6 bases and J 5 bases, with 13 bases left between them. This CDR3 region has 13 residues. Looked up from germline, CDR1 is SNHLY and CDR2 is FYNNEI. CDR3 amino acids: CASRGERPETQYF. The CDR3, as DNA: TGTGCCAGCAGGGGGGAGAGGCCGGAGACCCAGTACTTC.

This rearrangement joins TRBV20-1 to TRBJ2-3; D not certain. Looked up from germline, CDR1 is DFQATT and CDR2 is SNEGSKA (reference sequence). The V end lost 5 bases, the J end lost 4 bases, and 7 bases lay between the germline ends. CDR3 length equals 11 residues. In DNA form, the CDR3 reads TGCAGTGCTCCGGAACCAGATACGCAGTATTTT. As protein: CSAPEPDTQYF.

The sample holds many counts of this clonotype. The chain recombines TRBV12-3 or TRBV12-4 with TRBJ2-5; TRBD1 aligns across 7 bases. V lost 4 bases to trimming and J lost 2 bases; unmatched junction nucleotides: 7. This CDR3 has 15 amino acids. The CDR3 DNA reads as TGTGCCAGCAGTTCAGGGACAGACAAACAAGAGACCCAGTACTTC. Translated, it gives CASSSGTDKQETQYF.

This clonotype showed up many times. V gene TRBV5-1 combines with J gene TRBJ2-5, with no clear D. CDR3 length: 15 amino acids. Trimming took 4 bases from V and 5 from J, leaving 18 bases between them. Germline CDR1 reads SGHRS; CDR2 reads YFSETQ. The CDR3: CASSPRRREVETQYF. The CDR3, as DNA: TGCGCCAGCAGCCCTCGGAGACGTGAGGTGGAGACCCAGTACTTC.

This clonotype was seen many times. This CDR3 is CASSLGAGSTEQYF. The CDR3 bases are TGCGCCAGCAGCTTGGGAGCGGGATCGACCGAGCAGTACTTC. This chain links TRBV5-1 with TRBJ2-7, with 7 bases matching TRBD2. Germline trimming cut 0 bases from V and 6 bases from J; bases unmatched to any gene: 6. The CDR3 runs 14 residues. The germline V gene encodes CDR1 SGHRS and CDR2 YFSETQ.

The chain uses TRBV2 and TRBJ2-3; D may correspond to TRBD1 or TRBD2 (5 bases each). This CDR3 has 12 amino acids. V lost 9 bases and J lost 2, with 9 bases in between. Germline V gene sequence: CDR1 SNHLY, CDR2 FYNNEI. In DNA, the CDR3 is TGTGCCAGAGGGGAGTTCACAGATACGCAGTATTTT. This sequence encodes CARGEFTDTQYF.

The V gene is TRBV6-1, the J gene TRBJ2-4; TRBD1 is a possible D gene (5 bases). The CDR3 runs 16 residues. CDR1 and CDR2 (germline): MNHNS, SASEGT. Trimming cost V 6 bases and J 0 bases, with 15 bases left between them. The CDR3 DNA is TGTGCCAGCAGCGACCAAGGGGTTATAGCCAAAAACATTCAGTACTTC. Encoded protein: CASSDQGVIAKNIQYF.

In this sample, this clonotype turned up many times. The chain has TRBV7-2 and TRBJ1-2; 8 bases are shared with TRBD1. Germline V gene data show CDR1 as SGHTA and CDR2 as FQGNSA. V shed 5 bases and J 4 bases; nucleotides not matched to a gene: 9. The CDR3 totals 15 residues. CDR3 residues: CASSAATGGGYGYTF. DNA of the CDR3: TGTGCCAGCAGCGCCGCCACAGGGGGAGGCTATGGCTACACCTTC.

This clonotype was picked up many times. This chain joins TRBV20-1 and TRBJ2-1; the D gene is possibly TRBD2 (6 bases). V lost 3 bases to trimming and J lost 0 bases, with 9 bases between them. Germline V gene data show CDR1 as DFQATT and CDR2 as SNEGSKA (reference sequence). The CDR3 sequence is 14 residues long. DNA of the CDR3: TGCAGTGCTAGCGGCGGGGTCTCCTACAATGAGCAGTTCTTC. Its protein product is CSASGGVSYNEQFF.

This chain links TRBV9 with TRBJ2-1; 9 bases agree with TRBD2. With 0 bases clipped from V and 8 bases from J, the junction kept 6 bases outside the gene matches. CDR1 and CDR2 (germline): SGDLS, YYNGEE. The CDR3 runs to 15 residues. The DNA for the CDR3 is TGTGCCAGCAGCGTAGGTAGCGGGAGTTATGATGAGCAGTTCTTC. Translating gives CASSVGSGSYDEQFF.

This clonotype was picked up many times. The chain couples TRBV25-1 to TRBJ1-5; perhaps TRBD1 as D (5 bases). Trimming cost V 3 bases and J 6 bases, with 9 bases left between them. The CDR3 length is 13 residues. The germline V gene encodes CDR1 MGHDK and CDR2 SYGVNS. CDR3 nucleotides: TGTGCCAGCAGTGACAGGGTAGGTCAGCCCCAGCATTTT. It codes for CASSDRVGQPQHF.